Listed below are T cell receptor beta chains from one sample, sequenced in a study of shared clonotypes between healthy human individuals. Profiled with immunoSEQ multiplex PCR; TCRdb holds only in-frame clones, not every one. This sample has roughly 2,300,000 clones, with around 90% found just once. The material sequenced was naive CD4+ T cells from PBMCs. Source of these receptors: a man aged 18 to 35 in good health. Some clones in this sample may be carry-over from other donors' samples. Each CDR3 is given with its conserved first and last residue. The order of the fields is V gene, D gene, CDR3 length, J gene, clone size, CDR3 DNA, CDR3 protein. The D gene is left open where the match is weak. Not all rows give a size; the values are once, few, many and, for expanded clones, a class.

v_call: TRBV6-5; d_call: .; cdr3_length: 15; j_call: TRBJ2-2; clone_size: .; cdr3_nt: TGTGCCAGCAGTTACGTAACCCCGAACACCGGGGAGCTGTTTTTT; cdr3_aa: CASSYVTPNTGELFF
v_call: TRBV2; d_call: TRBD2; cdr3_length: 16; j_call: TRBJ2-7; clone_size: .; cdr3_nt: TGTGCCAGCAAAGAGAGGACTAGCGGGAGAGGGCTCGAGCAGTACTTC; cdr3_aa: CASKERTSGRGLEQYF
v_call: TRBV13; d_call: .; cdr3_length: 15; j_call: TRBJ1-6; clone_size: .; cdr3_nt: TGTGCCAGCAGCTTAAACAGGGCGGTGAACTCACCCCTCCACTTT; cdr3_aa: CASSLNRAVNSPLHF
v_call: TRBV7-9; d_call: TRBD2; cdr3_length: 17; j_call: TRBJ2-1; clone_size: .; cdr3_nt: TGTGCCAGCAGCAGAACAGGACTAGCGGAATCCTACAATGAGCAGTTCTTC; cdr3_aa: CASSRTGLAESYNEQFF
v_call: TRBV25-1; d_call: .; cdr3_length: 15; j_call: TRBJ1-6; clone_size: .; cdr3_nt: TGTGCCAGCAGTGAACGGACAGCGTATAATTCACCCCTCCACTTT; cdr3_aa: CASSERTAYNSPLHF
v_call: TRBV7-6; d_call: .; cdr3_length: 12; j_call: TRBJ2-5; clone_size: .; cdr3_nt: TGTGCCAGCAGCTTAGGGCCCGAAACCCAGTACTTC; cdr3_aa: CASSLGPETQYF
v_call: TRBV11-2; d_call: .; cdr3_length: 14; j_call: TRBJ2-5; clone_size: .; cdr3_nt: TGTGCCAGCAGCTCGGGGACGTTGCAAGAGACCCAGTACTTC; cdr3_aa: CASSSGTLQETQYF
v_call: TRBV30; d_call: TRBD2; cdr3_length: 12; j_call: TRBJ2-1; clone_size: .; cdr3_nt: TGTGCCTGGAGGAACCCGGGACTAAAGCAGTTCTTC; cdr3_aa: CAWRNPGLKQFF
v_call: TRBV12-5; d_call: .; cdr3_length: 15; j_call: TRBJ2-5; clone_size: .; cdr3_nt: TGTGCTAGTGGTTTGGTAGTTCTAGGGCAAGAGACCCAGTACTTC; cdr3_aa: CASGLVVLGQETQYF
v_call: TRBV27; d_call: .; cdr3_length: 14; j_call: TRBJ1-3; clone_size: .; cdr3_nt: TGTGCCAGCAGTGATCTTGGCTCTGGAAACACCATATATTTT; cdr3_aa: CASSDLGSGNTIYF
v_call: TRBV5-1; d_call: TRBD2; cdr3_length: 15; j_call: TRBJ2-1; clone_size: .; cdr3_nt: TGCGCCAGCAGCTTGCGAACTAGCGATTACAATGAGCAGTTCTTC; cdr3_aa: CASSLRTSDYNEQFF
v_call: TRBV7-2; d_call: .; cdr3_length: 14; j_call: TRBJ2-7; clone_size: once; cdr3_nt: TGTGCCAGCAGCTTAGGGTGGACTAACTACGAGCAGTACTTC; cdr3_aa: CASSLGWTNYEQYF
v_call: TRBV6-6; d_call: .; cdr3_length: 12; j_call: TRBJ1-4; clone_size: .; cdr3_nt: TGTGCCAGCAGGAATGAGGCTGAAAAACTGTTTTTT; cdr3_aa: CASRNEAEKLFF
v_call: TRBV28; d_call: TRBD1; cdr3_length: 15; j_call: TRBJ1-5; clone_size: .; cdr3_nt: TGTGCCAGCAGCCCCGGACAGGGTCGATGGCAGCCCCAGCATTTT; cdr3_aa: CASSPGQGRWQPQHF
v_call: TRBV28; d_call: .; cdr3_length: 14; j_call: TRBJ1-2; clone_size: .; cdr3_nt: TGTGCCAGCACGAAAGGGGATCCTAACTATGGCTACACCTTC; cdr3_aa: CASTKGDPNYGYTF
v_call: TRBV5-1; d_call: TRBD1; cdr3_length: 16; j_call: TRBJ2-1; clone_size: once; cdr3_nt: TGCGCCAGCAGCTTGGAAGGCACAGGGGGATGGGATAGGCAGTTCTTC; cdr3_aa: CASSLEGTGGWDRQFF
v_call: TRBV4-1; d_call: TRBD2; cdr3_length: 15; j_call: TRBJ2-3; clone_size: .; cdr3_nt: TGCGCCAGCAGCCCTTTAGCGGGAACCACAGATACGCAGTATTTT; cdr3_aa: CASSPLAGTTDTQYF
v_call: TRBV27; d_call: .; cdr3_length: 13; j_call: TRBJ2-6; clone_size: .; cdr3_nt: TGTGCCAGCAAGGGGTACGGGGCCAACGTCCTGACTTTC; cdr3_aa: CASKGYGANVLTF
v_call: TRBV2; d_call: TRBD2; cdr3_length: 14; j_call: TRBJ2-7; clone_size: .; cdr3_nt: TGTGCCAGCACCATAGCGGGAGGCTTCGTCGAGCAGTACTTC; cdr3_aa: CASTIAGGFVEQYF
v_call: TRBV28; d_call: .; cdr3_length: 13; j_call: TRBJ2-7; clone_size: .; cdr3_nt: TGTGCCAGCATAGGGGGGGTGTCGAACGAGCAGTACTTC; cdr3_aa: CASIGGVSNEQYF
v_call: TRBV5-1; d_call: TRBD1; cdr3_length: 15; j_call: TRBJ1-4; clone_size: .; cdr3_nt: TGCGCCAGCAGCCGGGGCGGGACAGGAGACGAAAAACTGTTTTTT; cdr3_aa: CASSRGGTGDEKLFF
v_call: TRBV7-6; d_call: .; cdr3_length: 12; j_call: TRBJ2-7; clone_size: .; cdr3_nt: TGTGCCAGCAGCCAGGACAGCTACGAGCAGTACTTC; cdr3_aa: CASSQDSYEQYF
v_call: TRBV5-1; d_call: TRBD2; cdr3_length: 16; j_call: TRBJ2-1; clone_size: .; cdr3_nt: TGCGCCAGCAGCTTGGCCCCGTCTAGCGGGAGCAATGAGCAGTTCTTC; cdr3_aa: CASSLAPSSGSNEQFF
v_call: TRBV5-1; d_call: TRBD1; cdr3_length: 16; j_call: TRBJ2-2; clone_size: .; cdr3_nt: TGCGCCAGCAGTTATGGGACAGCGGCGAACACCGGGGAGCTGTTTTTT; cdr3_aa: CASSYGTAANTGELFF
v_call: TRBV11-2; d_call: .; cdr3_length: 14; j_call: TRBJ2-5; clone_size: .; cdr3_nt: TGTGCCAGCAGCCGAATACTAGAGCAAGAGACCCAGTACTTC; cdr3_aa: CASSRILEQETQYF
v_call: TRBV5-4; d_call: .; cdr3_length: 14; j_call: TRBJ1-1; clone_size: .; cdr3_nt: TGTGCCAGCAGCTTGGATTTTGCGAACACTGAAGCTTTCTTT; cdr3_aa: CASSLDFANTEAFF
v_call: TRBV28; d_call: .; cdr3_length: 14; j_call: TRBJ2-3; clone_size: .; cdr3_nt: TGTGCCAGCAGTCGGACAGCCGGCACAGATACGCAGTATTTT; cdr3_aa: CASSRTAGTDTQYF
v_call: TRBV28; d_call: .; cdr3_length: 16; j_call: TRBJ2-5; clone_size: .; cdr3_nt: TGTGCCAGCAGTTCTCCTGGGGAACCCCAACCGGAGACCCAGTACTTC; cdr3_aa: CASSSPGEPQPETQYF
v_call: TRBV7-2; d_call: .; cdr3_length: 14; j_call: TRBJ1-4; clone_size: .; cdr3_nt: TGTGCCAGCGGTTCAGGCGCAACTAATGAAAAACTGTTTTTT; cdr3_aa: CASGSGATNEKLFF
v_call: TRBV7-9; d_call: .; cdr3_length: 13; j_call: TRBJ1-2; clone_size: .; cdr3_nt: TGTGCCAGCAGCCCGACAGCGACCTATGGCTACACCTTC; cdr3_aa: CASSPTATYGYTF
v_call: TRBV27; d_call: .; cdr3_length: 17; j_call: TRBJ1-5; clone_size: .; cdr3_nt: TGTGCCAGCAGTTTAAGACCCGGGACCAGGGAGAATCAGCCCCAGCATTTT; cdr3_aa: CASSLRPGTRENQPQHF
v_call: TRBV18; d_call: .; cdr3_length: 16; j_call: TRBJ1-3; clone_size: .; cdr3_nt: TGTGCCAGCTCACTTGCTGCGTCCACCTCTGGAAACACCATATATTTT; cdr3_aa: CASSLAASTSGNTIYF
v_call: TRBV28; d_call: TRBD2; cdr3_length: 14; j_call: TRBJ2-1; clone_size: .; cdr3_nt: TGTGCCAGCAGTTTAGCGGGAGCGGCGAATGAGCAGTTCTTC; cdr3_aa: CASSLAGAANEQFF
v_call: TRBV5-1; d_call: TRBD1; cdr3_length: 13; j_call: TRBJ2-5; clone_size: .; cdr3_nt: TGCGCCAGCAGCAGGGACAGGGGGGAGACCCAGTACTTC; cdr3_aa: CASSRDRGETQYF
v_call: TRBV19; d_call: .; cdr3_length: 14; j_call: TRBJ1-4; clone_size: .; cdr3_nt: TGTGCCAGTAGTGGCCGTGCAACTAATGAAAAACTGTTTTTT; cdr3_aa: CASSGRATNEKLFF
v_call: TRBV28; d_call: .; cdr3_length: 16; j_call: TRBJ2-3; clone_size: .; cdr3_nt: TGTGCCAGCAGTTCACTGAGGACTGGTAACACAGATACGCAGTATTTT; cdr3_aa: CASSSLRTGNTDTQYF
v_call: TRBV7-3; d_call: .; cdr3_length: 15; j_call: TRBJ1-1; clone_size: .; cdr3_nt: TGTGCCAGCAGCCCCCAACAGGGACCCAGTACTGAAGCTTTCTTT; cdr3_aa: CASSPQQGPSTEAFF
v_call: TRBV6-9; d_call: .; cdr3_length: 15; j_call: TRBJ2-1; clone_size: .; cdr3_nt: TGTGCCAGCAGGGGTACTAGCACGGAGCTCTATGAGCAGTTCTTC; cdr3_aa: CASRGTSTELYEQFF
v_call: TRBV7-3; d_call: TRBD1; cdr3_length: 16; j_call: TRBJ2-2; clone_size: once; cdr3_nt: TGTGCCAGCAGCTTATTGGGACAGGGTGAGGTCGGGGAGCTGTTTTTT; cdr3_aa: CASSLLGQGEVGELFF